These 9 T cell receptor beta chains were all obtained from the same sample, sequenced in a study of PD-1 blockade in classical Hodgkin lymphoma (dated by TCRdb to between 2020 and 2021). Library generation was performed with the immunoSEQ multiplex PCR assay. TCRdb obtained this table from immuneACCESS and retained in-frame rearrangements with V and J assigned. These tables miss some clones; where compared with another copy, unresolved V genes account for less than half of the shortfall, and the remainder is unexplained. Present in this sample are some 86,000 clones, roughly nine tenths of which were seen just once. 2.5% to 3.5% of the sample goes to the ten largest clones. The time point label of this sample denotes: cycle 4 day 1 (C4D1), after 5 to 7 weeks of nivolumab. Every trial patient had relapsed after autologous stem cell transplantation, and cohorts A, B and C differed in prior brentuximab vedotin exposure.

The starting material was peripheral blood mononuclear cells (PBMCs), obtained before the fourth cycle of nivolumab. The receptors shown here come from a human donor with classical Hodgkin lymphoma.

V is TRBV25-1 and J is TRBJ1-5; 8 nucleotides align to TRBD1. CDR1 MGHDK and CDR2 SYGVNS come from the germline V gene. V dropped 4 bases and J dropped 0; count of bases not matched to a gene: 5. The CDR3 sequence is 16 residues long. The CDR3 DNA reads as TGTGCCAGCAGTGCCCCGGACAGGGATAGCAATCAGCCCCAGCATTTT. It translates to CASSAPDRDSNQPQHF.

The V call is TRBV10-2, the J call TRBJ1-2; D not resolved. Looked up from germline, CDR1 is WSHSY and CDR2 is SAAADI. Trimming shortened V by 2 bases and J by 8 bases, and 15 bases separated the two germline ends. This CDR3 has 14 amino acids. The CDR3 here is CASSEQAPFGGYTF. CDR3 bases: TGCGCCAGCAGTGAGCAGGCCCCTTTTGGGGGCTACACCTTC.

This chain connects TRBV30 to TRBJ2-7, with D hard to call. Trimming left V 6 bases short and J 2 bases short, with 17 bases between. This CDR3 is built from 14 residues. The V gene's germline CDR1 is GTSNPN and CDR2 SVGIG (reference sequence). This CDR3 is CACFPRIGTYEQYF. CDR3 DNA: TGTGCCTGTTTCCCCAGGATAGGGACCTACGAGCAGTACTTC.

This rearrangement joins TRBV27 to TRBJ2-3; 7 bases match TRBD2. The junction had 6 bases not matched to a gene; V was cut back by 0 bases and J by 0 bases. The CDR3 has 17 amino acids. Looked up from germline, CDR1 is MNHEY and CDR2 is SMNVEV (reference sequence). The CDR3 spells CASSLSWLAASTDTQYF. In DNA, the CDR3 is TGTGCCAGCAGTTTATCTTGGCTAGCGGCAAGCACAGATACGCAGTATTTT.

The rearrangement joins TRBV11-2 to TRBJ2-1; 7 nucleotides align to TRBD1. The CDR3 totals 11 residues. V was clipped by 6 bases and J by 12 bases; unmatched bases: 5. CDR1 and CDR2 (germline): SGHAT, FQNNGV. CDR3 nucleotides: TGTGCCAGCAGACAGGGGATAGGGCAGTTCTTC. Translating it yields CASRQGIGQFF.

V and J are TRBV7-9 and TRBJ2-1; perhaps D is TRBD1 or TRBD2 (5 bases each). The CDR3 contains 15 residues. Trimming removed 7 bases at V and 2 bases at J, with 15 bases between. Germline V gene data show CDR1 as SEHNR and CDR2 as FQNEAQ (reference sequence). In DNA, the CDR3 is TGTGCCAGCACTCTCACGGGGCTACCCTACAATGAGCAGTTCTTC. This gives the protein CASTLTGLPYNEQFF.

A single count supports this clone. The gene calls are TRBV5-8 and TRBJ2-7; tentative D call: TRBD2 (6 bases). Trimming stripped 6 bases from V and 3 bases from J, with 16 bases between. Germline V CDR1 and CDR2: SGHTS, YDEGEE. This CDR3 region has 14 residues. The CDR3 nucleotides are TGTGCCAGCAACCATGGGGGGTATCGCTACGAGCAGTACTTC. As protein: CASNHGGYRYEQYF.

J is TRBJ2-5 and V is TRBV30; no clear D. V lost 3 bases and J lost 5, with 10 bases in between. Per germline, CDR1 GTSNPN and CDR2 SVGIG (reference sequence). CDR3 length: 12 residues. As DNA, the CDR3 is TGTGCCTGGAGGCAACTTGGGGAGACCCAGTACTTC. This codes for CAWRQLGETQYF. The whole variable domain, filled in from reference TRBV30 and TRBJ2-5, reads SQTIHQWPATLVQPVGSPLSLECTVEGTSNPNLYWYRQAAGRGLQLLFYSVGIGQISSEVPQNLSASRPQDRQFILSSKKLLLSDSGFYLCAWRQLGETQYFGPGTRLLVL.

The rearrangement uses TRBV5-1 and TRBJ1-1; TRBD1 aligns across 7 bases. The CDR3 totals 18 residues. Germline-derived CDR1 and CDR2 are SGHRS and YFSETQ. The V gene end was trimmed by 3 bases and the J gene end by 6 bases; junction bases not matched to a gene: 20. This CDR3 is CASSSARTGTAKGAEAFF. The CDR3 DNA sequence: TGCGCCAGCAGCTCCGCCCGGACTGGGACAGCCAAAGGGGCTGAAGCTTTCTTT.